These 27 T cell receptor beta chains came from one sample sequenced in a study of cytomegalovirus exposure and HLA in healthy donors. PCR employed 60 Vbeta and 13 Jbeta primers. Profiling relied on immunoSEQ multiplex PCR, and the TCRdb table lists in-frame clones only, not all of them. Of 85,000 to 100,000 clones listed, roughly 76% are singletons. The sample comprised PBMCs. Receptors originate from a human donor in good health.

The chain joins TRBV6-5 to TRBJ2-2; no firm D call. V was pared by 2 bases and J by 5 bases, with 6 bases between. This CDR3 comprises 13 residues. Germline V lookup: CDR1 MNHEY, CDR2 SVGAGI. CDR3 sequence: CASSYQDTGELFF. The CDR3 DNA reads as TGTGCCAGCAGTTACCAGGATACCGGGGAGCTGTTTTTT.

The chain recombines TRBV19 with TRBJ1-1; TRBD1 matches 8 bases. The junction had 4 bases not matched to a gene; V was cut back by 8 bases and J by 5 bases. The V gene's germline CDR1 is LNHDA and CDR2 SQIVND (reference sequence). The CDR3 sequence is 12 residues long. CDR3 in DNA: TGTGCCAGTCAGGGGGCGTGGACTGAAGCTTTCTTT. Amino acid sequence: CASQGAWTEAFF.

In nucleotides, the CDR3 is TGTGCCAGCAGTGATTCAGGGACAGCCTACGAGCAGTACTTC. Its translation: CASSDSGTAYEQYF. The chain combines TRBV6-1 with TRBJ2-7; 7 nucleotides align to TRBD1. This CDR3 has 14 amino acids. The ends lost 3 bases at V and 2 bases at J; junction bases unmatched: 4. Germline-derived CDR1 and CDR2 are MNHNS and SASEGT.

V and J are TRBV6-5 and TRBJ2-7; D unresolved. Germline CDR1 and CDR2: MNHEY and SVGAGI. V was trimmed by 0 bases and J by 9 bases, leaving 9 bases between them. CDR3 length: 12 amino acids. This CDR3 is CASSYSGGAQYF. The CDR3 DNA sequence: TGTGCCAGCAGTTACTCAGGCGGCGCGCAGTACTTC.

This rearrangement joins TRBV5-6 to TRBJ1-4; D not resolved. This CDR3 region has 15 residues. Germline lookup yields CDR1 SGHDT and CDR2 YYEEEE. Deletions cut 0 bases from V and 4 bases from J, with 10 bases between. The CDR3, as DNA: TGTGCCAGCAGCTTGGTGCCGGGAATTAATGAAAAACTGTTTTTT. This translates into CASSLVPGINEKLFF.

The CDR3 nucleotides read TGCGCCAGCAGACAAGGACAGGGGGAAGGCACTGAAGCTTTCTTT. The encoded protein is CASRQGQGEGTEAFF. The chain combines TRBV5-1 with TRBJ1-1; 10 nucleotides line up with TRBD1. Germline loops: CDR1 SGHRS, CDR2 YFSETQ. After removal of 5 bases from V and 4 bases from J, the junction contained 8 bases not matched to a gene. The CDR3 has 15 amino acids.

There are a few counts of this clone. J is TRBJ2-7 and V is TRBV19; TRBD1 aligns across 8 bases. The junction had 7 bases not matched to a gene; V was cut back by 1 base and J by 2 bases. The CDR3 spans 16 residues. From germline, CDR1 is LNHDA and CDR2 SQIVND (reference sequence). CDR3 region: CASSIGAGGPPYEQYF. For the CDR3, the DNA is TGTGCCAGTAGTATAGGGGCAGGGGGCCCACCCTACGAGCAGTACTTC.

J is TRBJ2-7 and V is TRBV5-1; D is uncertain. There are 16 residues in the CDR3. Germline CDR1 reads SGHRS; CDR2 reads YFSETQ. The V end was cut by 0 bases, the J end by 1 base, with 14 bases between. The CDR3 protein is CASSLGSRGKSYEQYF. The DNA for the CDR3 is TGCGCCAGCAGCTTGGGCTCCCGCGGCAAGTCCTACGAGCAGTACTTC. Complete variable domain (other parts from reference TRBV5-1 and TRBJ2-7): KAGVTQTPRYLIKTRGQQVTLSCSPISGHRSVSWYQQTPGQGLQFLFEYFSETQRNKGNFPGRFSGRQFSNSRSEMNVSTLELGDSALYLCASSLGSRGKSYEQYFGPGTRLTVT.

The chain couples TRBV6-6 to TRBJ1-3, with D possibly matching TRBD1 (6 bases). This CDR3 has 14 residues. Germline assignment: CDR1 MNHNY and CDR2 SVGAGI (reference sequence). The ends were cut back, 2 bases at V and 1 base at J, with 6 bases in the middle. The CDR3 reads CASSYTGSGNTIYF. CDR3 sequence (DNA): TGTGCCAGCAGTTACACAGGGTCTGGAAACACCATATATTTT.

The rearrangement links TRBV30 to TRBJ1-6; D call uncertain. With 4 bases removed from V and 7 bases from J, the gap between germline ends came to 14 bases. CDR3 size: 14 residues. In germline, CDR1 is GTSNPN, CDR2 SVGIG (reference sequence). The CDR3 DNA follows: TGTGCCTGGATGGAAGCTTGGAGGAATTCACCCCTCCACTTT. Protein product: CAWMEAWRNSPLHF.

Only a few counts were recorded for this clone. The rearrangement links TRBV19 to TRBJ2-7, with a possible D match to TRBD2 (6 bases). Germline assignment: CDR1 LNHDA and CDR2 SQIVND (reference sequence). The CDR3 consists of 14 residues. Trimming cost V 6 bases and J 7 bases, with 19 bases left between them. The DNA for the CDR3 is TGTGCCAGTAGAGTGGCCGGAGGGAAGGGGGAGCAGTACTTC. This translates into CASRVAGGKGEQYF. The variable domain in full, with the rest retrieved from reference TRBV19 and TRBJ2-7, is DGGITQSPKYLFRKEGQNVTLSCEQNLNHDAMYWYRQDPGQGLRLIYYSQIVNDFQKGDIAEGYSVSREKKESFPLTVTSAQKNPTAFYLCASRVAGGKGEQYFGPGTRLTVT.

V usage is TRBV2 and J usage is TRBJ2-7; perhaps TRBD1 as D (5 bases). Trimming left V 7 bases short and J 6 bases short, with 22 bases between. The CDR3 has 15 residues. Germline CDR1 SNHLY, CDR2 FYNNEI. The DNA of the CDR3 is TGTGCCAGCAACCGCCGACAGCAGGAGTTGTTCGAGCAGTACTTC. Translating gives CASNRRQQELFEQYF. The full variable domain, rest sourced from reference TRBV2 and TRBJ2-7, is EPEVTQTPSHQVTQMGQEVILRCVPISNHLYFYWYRQILGQKVEFLVSFYNNEISEKSEIFDDQFSVERPDGSNFTLKIRSTKLEDSAMYFCASNRRQQELFEQYFGPGTRLTVT.

The chain links TRBV29-1 to TRBJ2-3; no reliable D call. CDR3 length: 12 amino acids. Trimming shortened V by 4 bases and J by 6 bases, and 11 bases separated the two germline ends. The germline V gene has CDR1 SQVTM and CDR2 ANQGSEA. CDR3 sequence reads: CSVVRQLDTQYF. The CDR3 DNA reads TGCAGCGTTGTAAGACAATTGGATACGCAGTATTTT.

In regard to this clone: Relative to the germline gene, one junction end is altered; a read error may explain this. This sequence joins TRBV5-1 and TRBJ1-6; D possibly corresponds to TRBD1 (5 bases). CDR1 is SGHRS and CDR2 is YFSETQ in the germline V gene. The CDR3 consists of 14 residues. For the CDR3, the DNA is TGCGCCAGCGGCTTGGAGTCAGGGAATTCACCCCTCCACTTT. Its translation: CASGLESGNSPLHF.

CDR3 protein: CASSQALRGTDNSPLHF. As DNA, the CDR3 is TGCGCCAGCAGCCAAGCGTTAAGGGGGACCGATAATTCACCCCTCCACTTT. V and J are TRBV4-1 and TRBJ1-6; D is possibly TRBD1 (6 bases). V was trimmed by 1 base and J by 5 bases, leaving 15 bases between them. The CDR3 has 17 residues. The germline gives CDR1 MGHRA, CDR2 YSYEKL.

The CDR3 DNA reads TGTGCCAGCAGCTCGCGGACAGGCCCCACCGGGGCTTTCTTT. Translation: CASSSRTGPTGAFF. This rearrangement joins TRBV4-2 to TRBJ1-1, with 7 bases matching TRBD1. Germline lookup yields CDR1 LGHNA and CDR2 YNFKEQ. CDR3 length equals 14 residues. The V segment lost 5 bases and the J segment 11 bases; nucleotides outside the gene matches: 14.

V usage is TRBV30 and J usage is TRBJ1-1, with 7 bases lining up with TRBD1. V gave up 4 bases and J gave up 4 bases; unmatched junction bases: 6. Germline V gene data show CDR1 as GTSNPN and CDR2 as SVGIG (reference sequence). The CDR3 sequence is 13 residues long. CDR3 region: CAWNLQGFTEAFF. The DNA of the CDR3 is TGTGCCTGGAATCTACAGGGGTTCACTGAAGCTTTCTTT.

The chain combines TRBV9 with TRBJ2-3; TRBD2 aligns across 12 bases. This CDR3 has 19 residues. J lost 0 bases, V lost 4 bases, and 12 bases had no gene match. Per the germline V gene, CDR1 is SGDLS and CDR2 is YYNGEE. CDR3 residues: CASSLSTSGGPGSTDTQYF. CDR3 nucleotide sequence: TGTGCCAGCAGCCTTTCCACTAGCGGGGGGCCGGGTAGCACAGATACGCAGTATTTT.

The rearrangement links TRBV21-1 to TRBJ2-1; no DNA check was done on the table's D call, TRBD1. TRBV21-1 is flagged as a pseudogene. The CDR3 extends over 17 amino acids. CDR3 sequence (DNA): TGTGCCAGCAGCACCGAGTCCCCGGGACAGGGGGTTAATGAGCAGTTCTTC. It encodes CASSTESPGQGVNEQFF.

The genes are TRBV21-1 and TRBJ1-3; TRBD1, the table's D call, lacks a check against the DNA. TRBV21-1 corresponds to a pseudogene. CDR3 length: 17 residues. Written as DNA, the CDR3 is TGTGCCAGCAGCAAAGATTGGGCGGGACAGCATGGAAACACCATATATTTT. Protein sequence: CASSKDWAGQHGNTIYF.

The rearrangement links TRBV6-5 to TRBJ2-7, with D perhaps TRBD2 (5 bases). Germline V lookup: CDR1 MNHEY, CDR2 SVGAGI. The ends were cut back, 2 bases at V and 3 bases at J, with 8 bases in the middle. CDR3 length: 13 amino acids. CDR3 DNA: TGTGCCAGCAGTTACGGGAGAGGCTACGAGCAGTACTTC. Protein product: CASSYGRGYEQYF.

The V call is TRBV4-3, the J call TRBJ2-5, with 11 bases identical to TRBD2. TRBJ2-7 matches the DNA end more closely, so the J call is doubtful. CDR1 and CDR2 from the germline V gene are LGHNA and YSLEER. The CDR3 consists of 15 residues. CDR3 nucleotides: TGCGCCAGCAGCCGACTAGCGGGACTTTCCTACGAGCAGTACTTC. This translates into CASSRLAGLSYEQYF.

This clone was recorded a few times. The J gene is TRBJ1-3, the V gene TRBV7-9, with D possibly TRBD1 on 5 matching bases. V lost 5 bases, J lost 0 bases, and 8 bases lay in between. The germline V gene has CDR1 SEHNR and CDR2 FQNEAQ (reference sequence). The CDR3 extends over 14 amino acids. The CDR3 bases are TGTGCCAGCAGCGCCACAGGCTCTGGAAACACCATATATTTT. Residues: CASSATGSGNTIYF. The full variable domain, its missing parts supplied by reference TRBV7-9 and TRBJ1-3, is DTGVSQNPRHKITKRGQNVTFRCDPISEHNRLYWYRQTLGQGPEFLTYFQNEAQLEKSRLLSDRFSAERPKGSFSTLEIQRTEQGDSAMYLCASSATGSGNTIYFGEGSWLTVV.

V gene TRBV12-2 combines with J gene TRBJ2-7; TRBD1 was called by the table and not checked on the DNA. TRBV12-2 corresponds to a pseudogene. The CDR3 sequence is 15 residues long. The DNA of the CDR3 is TGTGCAAGTCGCGGGACAGCCGGTAGCAGCTACGAGCAGTACTTC. Translation gives CASRGTAGSSYEQYF.

V is TRBV10-2 and J is TRBJ2-3; D perhaps matches TRBD2 (5 bases). CDR3 length: 14 amino acids. V lost 7 bases and J lost 10, with 21 bases in between. Germline V lookup: CDR1 WSHSY, CDR2 SAAADI. Here the CDR3 DNA reads TGCGCCAGCAATACCGGGATCCCGAGCCATCCGCAGTATTTT. Its protein is CASNTGIPSHPQYF.

This rearrangement joins TRBV10-3 to TRBJ2-1, with D possibly being TRBD1 (7 bases). The CDR3 spans 15 residues. CDR1 and CDR2 (germline): ENHRY, SYGVKD. V was trimmed by 6 bases and J by 6 bases, leaving 18 bases between them. The CDR3 DNA reads TGTGCCATCAGCGCGACAGGGAGGTGGCGCAATGAGCAGTTCTTC. Translated: CAISATGRWRNEQFF.

The chain uses TRBV5-6 and TRBJ1-1; 7 nucleotides agree with TRBD1. The CDR3 is 16 amino acids. Germline loops: CDR1 SGHDT, CDR2 YYEEEE. J gave up 5 bases and V 2 bases, and 12 bases lay outside the gene matches. CDR3 sequence: CASSLGRGWGKTEAFF. CDR3 nucleotides: TGTGCCAGCAGCTTAGGCAGGGGGTGGGGTAAGACTGAAGCTTTCTTT. Variable domain in full (rest from reference TRBV5-6 and TRBJ1-1): DAGVTQSPTHLIKTRGQQVTLRCSPKSGHDTVSWYQQALGQGPQFIFQYYEEEERQRGNFPDRFSGHQFPNYSSELNVNALLLGDSALYLCASSLGRGWGKTEAFFGQGTRLTVV.